This is a list of T cell receptor beta chains from one sample in a study of T cells expressing NK-cell markers. Reprocessing the 5' RACE reads, TCRdb reports a single entry for every CDR3 protein and omits DNA. The sample is made up of 500,000 to 600,000 distinct CDR3 sequences, and the top ten hold approximately 4% of it. The sequencing input was blood T cells: a sorted CD56 or NKG2C T cell subset, CD4+ or CD8+ T cells, or bulk PBMC T cells (not recorded which). The receptors originated from a man between 18 and 29 years old in good health. CDR3s include the opening cysteine and the closing phenylalanine or tryptophan.

>TRBV11-2|TRBJ2-1
CASSVAGEARNEQFF
>TRBV9|TRBJ2-5
CASSVDREETQYF
>TRBV15|TRBJ2-1
CATSFHSGSSYNEQFF
>TRBV18|TRBJ2-1
CASSPDSNEQFF
>TRBV29-1|TRBJ2-7
CSVASLPYEQYF
>TRBV3-1|TRBJ1-6
CASSQVDQPLSPLHF
>TRBV5-6|TRBJ2-1
CASSFRGVLRTPNEQFF
>TRBV4-1|TRBJ2-1
CASSLPGVVEREQFF
>TRBV4-1|TRBJ2-7
CASSQEPTRTYEQYF
>TRBV7-3|TRBJ2-1
CASSLTIGGNNNEQFF
>TRBV2|TRBJ2-3
CASMGPWETSTQYF
>TRBV7-2|TRBJ2-3
CASSLATLAGADTQYF
>TRBV6-2/TRBV6-3|TRBJ1-5
CASGVTNQPQHF
>TRBV20-1|TRBJ2-1
CSARSDTGTSGEKYNEQFF
>TRBV15|TRBJ2-2
CATIQGLAGGAGELFF
>TRBV29-1|TRBJ2-7
CSAWTPRKEQYF
>TRBV6-4|TRBJ2-3
CASSDSPAQEDTQYF
>TRBV6-2/TRBV6-3|TRBJ2-3
CASRSSVGLHSTDTQYF
>TRBV7-9|TRBJ2-7
CASLGGSGALYEQYF
>TRBV24-1|TRBJ2-3
CATSSNGPGLADTQYF
>TRBV19|TRBJ2-5
CATSWGVQETQYF
>TRBV6-4|TRBJ2-2
CASIGTGGRSGGELFF
>TRBV7-2|TRBJ1-5
CASSPEDIQPQHF
>TRBV29-1|TRBJ2-3
CSVSKRGTDTQYF
>TRBV6-2/TRBV6-3|TRBJ2-1
CASSQGRGRGYNEQFF
>TRBV20-1|TRBJ2-1
CSARDPRAGPTTREFF
>TRBV29-1|TRBJ2-1
CSVGHRGTEQFF
>TRBV12-3/TRBV12-4|TRBJ1-1
CASSFDEDRESFF